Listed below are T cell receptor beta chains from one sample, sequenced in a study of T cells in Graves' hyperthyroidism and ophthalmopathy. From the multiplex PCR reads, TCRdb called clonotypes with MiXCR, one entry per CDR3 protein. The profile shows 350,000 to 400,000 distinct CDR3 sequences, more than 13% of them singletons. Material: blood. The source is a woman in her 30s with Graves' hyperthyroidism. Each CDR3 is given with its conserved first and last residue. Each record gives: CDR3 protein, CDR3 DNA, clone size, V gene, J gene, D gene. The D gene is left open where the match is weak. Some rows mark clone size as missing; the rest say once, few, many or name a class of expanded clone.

CASTPRGRPGEQFF	TGTGCCAGCACCCCCCGCGGGAGGCCGGGAGAGCAGTTCTTC	.	TRBV13	TRBJ2-1	TRBD2
CASSLGTRLAKNIQYF	TGTGCCAGCAGCTTAGGGACTAGACTAGCCAAAAACATTCAGTACTTC	.	TRBV11-2	TRBJ2-4	TRBD2
CASSEQGADTQYF	TGCGCCAGCAGCGAACAGGGGGCGGATACGCAGTATTTT	many	TRBV5-1	TRBJ2-3	TRBD1
CASSASGTSYNEQFF	TGTGCCAGCAGCGCTTCCGGGACTTCCTACAATGAGCAGTTCTTC	.	TRBV9	TRBJ2-1	.
CASSLTRGGYNEQFF	TGTGCCAGCAGCCTGACTCGCGGGGGTTACAATGAGCAGTTCTTC	many	TRBV27	TRBJ2-1	TRBD2
CASSRQGLAGFNEQFF	TGTGCCAGCAGCCGGCAGGGACTAGCGGGTTTTAATGAGCAGTTCTTC	.	TRBV4-2	TRBJ2-1	TRBD2
CASSIQGARNEQFF	TGTGCCAGCAGCATACAGGGGGCGCGGAATGAGCAGTTCTTC	.	TRBV13	TRBJ2-1	TRBD1
CASSDPRTGAAYNEQFF	TGTGCCAGCAGTGACCCCAGGACAGGGGCCGCTTACAATGAGCAGTTCTTC	.	TRBV25-1	TRBJ2-1	TRBD1
CASGTGSGETQYF	TGTGCTAGTGGTACAGGGTCGGGGGAGACCCAGTACTTC	few	TRBV12-5	TRBJ2-5	.
CASSILVRSANTGELFF	TGTGCCAGTAGTATTTTGGTCAGATCTGCGAACACCGGGGAGCTGTTTTTT	.	TRBV19	TRBJ2-2	.
CAWSVESNTEAFF	TGTGCCTGGAGTGTAGAGTCGAACACTGAAGCTTTCTTT	many	TRBV30	TRBJ1-1	.
CASSYGGLNTEAFF	TGTGCCAGCAGTTATGGGGGGCTGAACACTGAAGCTTTCTTT	many	TRBV27	TRBJ1-1	.
CASSLTLAESTDTQYF	TGTGCCAGCAGCTTGACGCTAGCAGAAAGCACAGATACGCAGTATTTT	many	TRBV11-2	TRBJ2-3	.
CSARNIGTPFSGNTIYF	TGCAGTGCTAGAAATATCGGGACACCTTTCTCTGGAAACACCATATATTTT	few	TRBV20-1	TRBJ1-3	.
CASSLTAGHPGAYEQYF	TGTGCCAGCAGCTTAACGGCGGGACACCCGGGTGCCTACGAGCAGTACTTC	.	TRBV7-9	TRBJ2-7	.
CAWSVGSSGFTDTQYF	TGTGCCTGGAGTGTAGGATCTAGCGGATTTACAGATACGCAGTATTTT	many	TRBV30	TRBJ2-3	TRBD2
CSVVSGEQYF	TGCAGCGTTGTAAGCGGCGAGCAGTACTTC	few	TRBV29-1	TRBJ2-7	.
CSVEPSGTNTGELFF	TGCAGCGTTGAACCGTCCGGGACGAACACCGGGGAGCTGTTTTTT	few	TRBV29-1	TRBJ2-2	.
CSASLGWGIYGYTF	TGCAGTGCTAGTTTGGGCTGGGGGATCTATGGCTACACCTTC	few	TRBV20-1	TRBJ1-2	.
CASSGGGEDGYTF	TGTGCCAGCAGTGGAGGGGGCGAAGATGGCTACACCTTC	many	TRBV28	TRBJ1-2	TRBD1
CASSPGYPNTEAFF	TGTGCCAGCAGTCCAGGGTATCCGAACACTGAAGCTTTCTTT	many	TRBV12-3/TRBV12-4	TRBJ1-1	.
CATSDFLTADSTDTQYF	TGTGCCACCAGTGATTTCCTGACAGCGGATAGCACAGATACGCAGTATTTT	.	TRBV24-1	TRBJ2-3	.
CASLGQMNTEAFF	TGTGCCAGCCTTGGACAGATGAACACTGAAGCTTTCTTT	many	TRBV28	TRBJ1-1	.
CASSLFLTGGTEAFF	TGTGCCAGCAGCTTGTTCCTTACAGGAGGAACTGAAGCTTTCTTT	few	TRBV5-6	TRBJ1-1	.
CASSVEGFALNEQFF	TGCGCCAGCAGCGTGGAGGGCTTCGCCCTCAATGAGCAGTTCTTC	.	TRBV5-1	TRBJ2-1	.
CAWSTGQNSPLHF	TGTGCCTGGAGTACCGGACAGAATTCACCCCTCCACTTT	many	TRBV30	TRBJ1-6	.
CASSHSGGFSYNSPLHF	TGTGCCAGCAGCCATTCAGGGGGATTCTCCTATAATTCACCCCTCCACTTT	few	TRBV3-1	TRBJ1-6	TRBD1
CATSREGGAEAFF	TGTGCCACCAGCAGAGAAGGGGGTGCGGAAGCTTTCTTT	many	TRBV15	TRBJ1-1	.
CASSYDRVNYGYTF	TGTGCCAGCAGTTACGACAGGGTAAACTATGGCTACACCTTC	many	TRBV6-2/TRBV6-3	TRBJ1-2	TRBD1
CATSSHGSYEQYF	TGTGCCACCAGCAGTCACGGGTCCTACGAGCAGTACTTC	many	TRBV15	TRBJ2-7	.
CASSLVAGYTGELFF	TGCGCCAGCAGCTTGGTTGCGGGGTACACCGGGGAGCTGTTTTTT	many	TRBV5-1	TRBJ2-2	.
CSARNRGTEKLFF	TGCAGTGCTAGGAACCGGGGGACGGAAAAACTGTTTTTT	few	TRBV20-1	TRBJ1-4	.
CSARGRNTGELFF	TGCAGTGCTAGAGGCCGGAACACCGGGGAGCTGTTTTTT	.	TRBV20-1	TRBJ2-2	.
CASRKTGQGKTNEKLFF	TGTGCCAGCAGAAAAACGGGACAGGGGAAAACTAATGAAAAACTGTTTTTT	many	TRBV28	TRBJ1-4	TRBD1
CASRGGGIVQPQHF	TGTGCCAGCCGCGGGGGGGGGATCGTCCAGCCCCAGCATTTT	.	TRBV6-1	TRBJ1-5	.
CASSLVGGGDEQYF	TGTGCCAGCAGTTTGGTCGGTGGCGGCGACGAGCAGTACTTC	many	TRBV12-3/TRBV12-4	TRBJ2-7	.
CSAGRGDSGNTIYF	TGCAGTGCCGGAAGGGGTGACTCTGGAAACACCATATATTTT	.	TRBV20-1	TRBJ1-3	.
CATGTQKRNEQFF	TGTGCCACCGGGACACAAAAACGCAATGAGCAGTTCTTC	few	TRBV24-1	TRBJ2-1	.
CASSQASRREFGHEQFF	TGTGCCAGCAGCCAAGCGTCTCGGCGGGAGTTTGGCCATGAGCAGTTCTTC	many	TRBV3-1	TRBJ2-1	TRBD2
CSVTGPVLAGVNTDTQYF	TGCAGCGTTACGGGGCCGGTACTAGCGGGGGTGAACACAGATACGCAGTATTTT	.	TRBV29-1	TRBJ2-3	TRBD2
CSARPAQETQYF	TGCAGCGCCCGCCCGGCCCAAGAGACCCAGTACTTC	.	TRBV29-1	TRBJ2-5	.
CASSRSGTVSYEQYF	TGTGCCAGCAGTCGATCCGGGACAGTCTCCTACGAGCAGTACTTC	.	TRBV28	TRBJ2-7	TRBD1
CASSPDPSGGELFF	TGCGCCAGCAGCCCAGACCCGTCGGGCGGGGAGCTGTTTTTT	many	TRBV5-1	TRBJ2-2	.
CASSMGAEVYNEQFF	TGTGCCAGTAGTATGGGGGCGGAAGTCTACAATGAGCAGTTCTTC	few	TRBV19	TRBJ2-1	.
CASSQASSGSYETQYF	TGTGCCAGCAGCCAAGCCTCTAGCGGGAGTTACGAGACCCAGTACTTC	many	TRBV3-1	TRBJ2-5	TRBD2
CASSLGSFGPSTDTQYF	TGTGCCAGCAGCTTAGGATCATTTGGTCCTAGCACAGATACGCAGTATTTT	many	TRBV7-9	TRBJ2-3	.
CASRDGGAMSYNEQFF	TGTGCCAGCAGGGACGGAGGGGCCATGTCCTACAATGAGCAGTTCTTC	many	TRBV2	TRBJ2-1	.
CASSPGLAGGPSDTQYF	TGCGCCAGCAGCCCCGGACTAGCGGGAGGGCCATCAGATACGCAGTATTTT	many	TRBV5-1	TRBJ2-3	TRBD2
CASSFVQGDHTGELFF	TGTGCCAGCAGCTTTGTGCAGGGTGATCACACCGGGGAGCTGTTTTTT	.	TRBV7-9	TRBJ2-2	.
CASSQEGMGGYTF	TGTGCCAGCAGCCAAGAGGGGATGGGGGGCTACACCTTC	many	TRBV3-1	TRBJ1-2	.
CSAKRNGGGTEAFF	TGCAGTGCAAAGAGAAATGGGGGGGGCACTGAAGCTTTCTTT	few	TRBV20-1	TRBJ1-1	.
CATSRGLAGGQVSGDTQYF	TGTGCCACCAGCAGAGGGCTAGCGGGAGGGCAAGTCAGTGGAGATACGCAGTATTTT	many	TRBV15	TRBJ2-3	TRBD2
CASSLELAGNEQYF	TGTGCCAGCAGCTTAGAACTAGCGGGAAACGAGCAGTACTTC	.	TRBV7-9	TRBJ2-7	TRBD2
CASSLDGFWGNTEAFF	TGCGCCAGCAGCTTGGACGGTTTTTGGGGGAACACTGAAGCTTTCTTT	.	TRBV5-1	TRBJ1-1	.